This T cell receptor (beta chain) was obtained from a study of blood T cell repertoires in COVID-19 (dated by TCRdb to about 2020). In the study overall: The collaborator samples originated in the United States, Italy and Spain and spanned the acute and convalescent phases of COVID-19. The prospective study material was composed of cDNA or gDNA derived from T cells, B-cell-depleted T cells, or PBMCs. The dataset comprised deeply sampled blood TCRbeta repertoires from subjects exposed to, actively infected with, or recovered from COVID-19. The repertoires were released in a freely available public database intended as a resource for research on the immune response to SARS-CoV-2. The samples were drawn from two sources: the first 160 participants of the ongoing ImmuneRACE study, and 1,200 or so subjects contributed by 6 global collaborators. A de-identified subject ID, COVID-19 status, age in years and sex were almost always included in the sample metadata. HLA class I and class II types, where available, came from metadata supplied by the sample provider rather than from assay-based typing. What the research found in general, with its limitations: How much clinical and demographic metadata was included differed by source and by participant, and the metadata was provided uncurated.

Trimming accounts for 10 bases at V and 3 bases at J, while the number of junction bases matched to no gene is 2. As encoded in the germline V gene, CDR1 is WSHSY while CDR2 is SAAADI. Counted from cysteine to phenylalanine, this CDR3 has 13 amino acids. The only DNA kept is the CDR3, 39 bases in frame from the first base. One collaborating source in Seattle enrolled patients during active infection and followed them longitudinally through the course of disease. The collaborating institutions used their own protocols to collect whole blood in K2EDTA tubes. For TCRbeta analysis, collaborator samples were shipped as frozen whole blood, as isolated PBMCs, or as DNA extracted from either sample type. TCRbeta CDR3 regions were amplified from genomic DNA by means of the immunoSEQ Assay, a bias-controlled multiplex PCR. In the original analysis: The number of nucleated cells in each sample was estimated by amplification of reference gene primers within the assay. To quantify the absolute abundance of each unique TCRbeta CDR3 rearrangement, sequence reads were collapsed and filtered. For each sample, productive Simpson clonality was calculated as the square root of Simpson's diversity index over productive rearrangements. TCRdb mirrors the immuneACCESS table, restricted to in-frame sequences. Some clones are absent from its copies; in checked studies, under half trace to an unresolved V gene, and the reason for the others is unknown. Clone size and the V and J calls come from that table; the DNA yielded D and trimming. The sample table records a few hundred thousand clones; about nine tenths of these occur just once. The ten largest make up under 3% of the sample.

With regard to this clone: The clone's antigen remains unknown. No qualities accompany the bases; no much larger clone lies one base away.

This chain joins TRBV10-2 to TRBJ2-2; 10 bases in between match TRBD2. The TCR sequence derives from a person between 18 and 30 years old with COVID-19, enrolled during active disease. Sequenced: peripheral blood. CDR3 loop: CAMGLAYTGELFF. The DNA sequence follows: TGCGCCATGGGACTAGCGTACACCGGGGAGCTGTTTTTT.